These 12 T cell receptor beta chains were sequenced from one sample in a study of glioma-infiltrating T cells after dendritic cell vaccination. Only in-frame clones appear in the TCRdb table, and some are missing; sequencing was by immunoSEQ multiplex PCR. The data contain about 67,000 clones, about 86% of them singletons. The sequences come from blood, collected before dendritic cell vaccination. These receptors originate from a human donor with glioblastoma.

J is TRBJ2-3 and V is TRBV27; the match to TRBD2 covers 12 bases. V lost 5 bases, J lost 0 bases, and 6 bases stayed unmatched. The CDR3 sequence is 17 residues long. CDR1 MNHEY and CDR2 SMNVEV come from the germline V gene (reference sequence). This CDR3 reads CASSLRTSGVSTDTQYF. The CDR3 DNA follows: TGTGCCAGCAGTCTCCGGACTAGCGGGGTTAGCACAGATACGCAGTATTTT.

V gene TRBV29-1 combines with J gene TRBJ2-3, with D possibly TRBD2 on 6 matching bases. The CDR3 loop spans 15 amino acids. Germline V gene data show CDR1 as SQVTM and CDR2 as ANQGSEA. V lost 3 bases, J lost 5 bases, and 18 bases lay in between. The CDR3 nucleotides are TGCAGCGTTGAGGCGGGGACTCTCATTGGAGATACGCAGTATTTT. Protein sequence: CSVEAGTLIGDTQYF.

This clone has more than one count but fewer than ten. The chain links TRBV4-1 to TRBJ1-4; 11 nucleotides align to TRBD1. The J segment lost 1 base and the V segment lost 3 bases, leaving 10 bases of the junction unmatched. Germline loops: CDR1 MGHRA, CDR2 YSYEKL. This CDR3 region has 19 residues. In DNA, the CDR3 is TGCGCCAGCAGCCACCCCCCCCGGGACAGGGGGGTAACTAATGAAAAACTGTTTTTT. Its translation is CASSHPPRDRGVTNEKLFF.

V usage is TRBV25-1 and J usage is TRBJ1-1; D is unresolved. V lost 6 bases to trimming and J lost 4 bases, with 12 bases between them. CDR1 and CDR2 (germline): MGHDK, SYGVNS. The CDR3 consists of 13 residues. The CDR3: CASRLSGSTEAFF. CDR3 in DNA: TGTGCCAGCAGACTATCGGGGTCCACTGAAGCTTTCTTT.

This clone appeared once. The chain is built from TRBV15 and TRBJ1-1; D unclear. Trimming took off 6 bases at V and 1 base at J, with 15 bases between the two ends. There are 15 residues in the CDR3. Germline V gene data show CDR1 as LNHNV and CDR2 as YYDKDF (reference sequence). CDR3: CATRPQSWANTEAFF. In nucleotides, the CDR3 is TGTGCCACCAGACCCCAGAGTTGGGCGAACACTGAAGCTTTCTTT. The complete variable domain, with remaining parts taken from reference TRBV15 and TRBJ1-1, reads DAMVIQNPRYQVTQFGKPVTLSCSQTLNHNVMYWYQQKSSQAPKLLFHYYDKDFNNEADTPDNFQSRRPNTSFCFLDIRSPGLGDTAMYLCATRPQSWANTEAFFGQGTRLTVV.

J is TRBJ2-5 and V is TRBV5-1; D is ambiguous. Gene TRBJ2-7 matches the end of the DNA better, so the J call may be wrong. The CDR3 has 13 residues. From germline, CDR1 is SGHRS and CDR2 YFSETQ. The CDR3 reads CASSLLDNYEQYF. The CDR3 DNA follows: TGCGCCAGCAGCTTGCTGGATAACTACGAGCAGTACTTC.

This clone is a singleton in its sample. V is TRBV6-4 and J is TRBJ2-2, with TRBD2 as a possible D gene (5 bases). CDR1 is MRHNA and CDR2 is SNTAGT in the germline V gene. V was shortened by 1 base and J by 2 bases, with 11 bases between the two germline ends. CDR3 length: 16 amino acids. CDR3 residues: CASSDWAGGNTGELFF. The CDR3 bases are TGTGCCAGCAGTGACTGGGCGGGCGGTAACACCGGGGAGCTGTTTTTT.

This chain uses TRBV2 with TRBJ2-2, with TRBD1 matching 7 bases. CDR3 length: 14 amino acids. Trimming took 4 bases from V and 4 from J; bases not matched to a gene: 3. The germline V gene encodes CDR1 SNHLY and CDR2 FYNNEI. The CDR3 here is CASSGQGTTGELFF. As DNA, the CDR3 is TGTGCCAGCAGTGGACAGGGTACCACCGGGGAGCTGTTTTTT. Based on the CDR3 plus reference TRBV2 and TRBJ2-2, the full variable domain is EPEVTQTPSHQVTQMGQEVILRCVPISNHLYFYWYRQILGQKVEFLVSFYNNEISEKSEIFDDQFSVERPDGSNFTLKIRSTKLEDSAMYFCASSGQGTTGELFFGEGSRLTVL.

This clone is a singleton in its sample. The chain has TRBV19 and TRBJ1-2; the match to TRBD1 covers 7 bases. V shed 5 bases and J 0 bases; nucleotides not matched to a gene: 3. Per the germline V gene, CDR1 is LNHDA and CDR2 is SQIVND (reference sequence). The CDR3 runs 14 residues. CDR3 nucleotide sequence: TGTGCCAGTAGTCCCGGGACAGCTAACTATGGCTACACCTTC. It specifies CASSPGTANYGYTF.

The chain recombines TRBV6-5 with TRBJ1-2, with D hard to call. Germline V gives CDR1 MNHEY, CDR2 SVGAGI. The CDR3 runs to 15 residues. The V gene lost 6 bases and the J gene lost 0 bases, with 14 bases spanning the gap. The CDR3 here is CASRNSDTANYGYTF. The CDR3 DNA is TGTGCCAGCAGAAACTCAGACACAGCTAACTATGGCTACACCTTC.

This chain connects TRBV27 to TRBJ2-3; no reliable D call. Trimming left V 4 bases short and J 1 base short, with 9 bases between. The CDR3 is made up of 14 amino acids. CDR1 is MNHEY and CDR2 is SMNVEV in the germline V gene (reference sequence). Written as DNA, the CDR3 is TGTGCCAGCAGTTATCCGGCGGGCACAGATACGCAGTATTTT. Its protein is CASSYPAGTDTQYF.

By share, this clone ranks as medium-sized. This rearrangement joins TRBV20-1 to TRBJ2-7; D is ambiguous. This CDR3 comprises 11 residues. Trimming shortened V by 0 bases and J by 9 bases, and 9 bases separated the two germline ends. Germline values: CDR1 DFQATT, CDR2 SNEGSKA (reference sequence). DNA of the CDR3: TGCAGTGCTAGAGACGTCTTCGGGCAGTACTTC. As protein: CSARDVFGQYF.